This T cell receptor (beta chain) was recovered during a study of blood T cell repertoires in COVID-19. Study in general: Acute and convalescent COVID-19 specimens originated in the United States, Italy and Spain.

Per the germline V gene, CDR1 is LGHNA and CDR2 is YNFKEQ. V trimming: 2 bases; J trimming: 2 bases; junction bases outside the gene matches: 13. The CDR3 totals 21 residues. Produced via immunoSEQ multiplex PCR; TCRdb's table is partial and in-frame only. The sample records 250,000 or so clones, roughly 88% being singletons. This chain links TRBV4-2 with TRBJ2-6, with 12 bases fitting TRBD2. Sequencing was carried out using peripheral blood. The receptor was isolated from a woman between 25 and 40 years old with acute or convalescent COVID-19. The CDR3 spells CASSQPGLAGAHYAGANVLTF. Written as DNA, the CDR3 is TGTGCCAGCAGCCAACCGGGACTAGCGGGCGCACACTATGCTGGGGCCAACGTCCTGACTTTC.